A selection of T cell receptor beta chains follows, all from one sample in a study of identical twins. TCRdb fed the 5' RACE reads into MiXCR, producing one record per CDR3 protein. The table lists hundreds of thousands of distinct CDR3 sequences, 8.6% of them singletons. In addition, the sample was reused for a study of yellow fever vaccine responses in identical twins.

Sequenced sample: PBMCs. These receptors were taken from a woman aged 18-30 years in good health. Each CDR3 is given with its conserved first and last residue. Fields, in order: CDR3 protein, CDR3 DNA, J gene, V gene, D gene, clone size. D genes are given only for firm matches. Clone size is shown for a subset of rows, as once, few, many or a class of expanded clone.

CDR3aa: CASRPTGGGEKLFF; CDR3nt: TGCGCCAGCAGACCAACAGGGGGCGGAGAAAAACTGTTTTTT; j_gene: TRBJ1-4; v_gene: TRBV5-1; d_gene: TRBD1; abundance: few
CDR3aa: CASSLGSFRQPQHF; CDR3nt: TGTGCCAGCAGTTTAGGAAGCTTCCGGCAGCCCCAGCATTTT; j_gene: TRBJ1-5; v_gene: TRBV12-3/TRBV12-4; d_gene: -; abundance: few
CDR3aa: CSAKSTDTQYF; CDR3nt: TGCAGTGCTAAGTCCACAGATACGCAGTATTTT; j_gene: TRBJ2-3; v_gene: TRBV20-1; d_gene: -; abundance: few
CDR3aa: CASSFRLQTYEQYF; CDR3nt: TGTGCCAGCAGTTTTCGCCTACAAACCTACGAGCAGTACTTC; j_gene: TRBJ2-7; v_gene: TRBV28; d_gene: -; abundance: few
CDR3aa: CSAILDKNTEAFF; CDR3nt: TGCAGCGCCATCCTGGATAAGAACACTGAAGCTTTCTTT; j_gene: TRBJ1-1; v_gene: TRBV20-1; d_gene: -; abundance: -
CDR3aa: CASSPIVASGEQFF; CDR3nt: TGTGCCAGCAGCCCTATAGTCGCTAGCGGTGAGCAGTTCTTC; j_gene: TRBJ2-1; v_gene: TRBV11-2; d_gene: TRBD2; abundance: many
CDR3aa: CASSLGTHGTQYF; CDR3nt: TGTGCCAGCAGTTTAGGGACCCACGGAACCCAGTACTTC; j_gene: TRBJ2-5; v_gene: TRBV12-3/TRBV12-4; d_gene: -; abundance: -
CDR3aa: CASSQEGLNQPQHF; CDR3nt: TGTGCCAGCAGCCAGGAGGGGCTTAATCAGCCCCAGCATTTT; j_gene: TRBJ1-5; v_gene: TRBV3-1; d_gene: -; abundance: -
CDR3aa: CASSQSGLAGTPDTQYF; CDR3nt: TGCGCCAGCAGCCAATCGGGACTAGCGGGAACTCCAGATACGCAGTATTTT; j_gene: TRBJ2-3; v_gene: TRBV4-3; d_gene: TRBD2; abundance: few
CDR3aa: CASSAQGRGQPQHF; CDR3nt: TGTGCCAGCAGCGCACAGGGGCGTGGGCAGCCCCAGCATTTT; j_gene: TRBJ1-5; v_gene: TRBV3-1; d_gene: TRBD1; abundance: few
CDR3aa: CASGTGELFF; CDR3nt: TGTGCCAGCGGGACCGGGGAGCTGTTTTTT; j_gene: TRBJ2-2; v_gene: TRBV9; d_gene: -; abundance: many
CDR3aa: CASSLETWGSRHEQYF; CDR3nt: TGTGCCAGCAGCTTGGAAACGTGGGGATCCCGTCACGAGCAGTACTTC; j_gene: TRBJ2-7; v_gene: TRBV7-9; d_gene: -; abundance: few
CDR3aa: CASSFYYPKETQYF; CDR3nt: TGCGCCAGCAGCTTTTACTACCCAAAAGAGACCCAGTACTTC; j_gene: TRBJ2-5; v_gene: TRBV5-1; d_gene: -; abundance: many
CDR3aa: CASSLIGSTVNNEQFF; CDR3nt: TGTGCCAGCAGCTTGATTGGGTCTACCGTAAACAATGAGCAGTTCTTC; j_gene: TRBJ2-1; v_gene: TRBV5-6; d_gene: -; abundance: few
CDR3aa: CASSLIEGHFF; CDR3nt: TGTGCCAGCAGTTTAATAGAAGGGCACTTCTTC; j_gene: TRBJ2-1; v_gene: TRBV12-3/TRBV12-4; d_gene: -; abundance: many
CDR3aa: CASSLWPEREYEQYF; CDR3nt: TGCGCCAGCAGCTTGTGGCCAGAGCGGGAGTACGAGCAGTACTTC; j_gene: TRBJ2-7; v_gene: TRBV5-1; d_gene: TRBD2; abundance: -
CDR3aa: CATSKTGQGTNEQFF; CDR3nt: TGTGCCACCAGCAAAACGGGACAGGGGACCAATGAGCAGTTCTTC; j_gene: TRBJ2-1; v_gene: TRBV15; d_gene: TRBD1; abundance: -
CDR3aa: CASSSPGLETDTQYF; CDR3nt: TGCGCCAGCAGCTCACCGGGACTAGAAACGGATACGCAGTATTTT; j_gene: TRBJ2-3; v_gene: TRBV5-1; d_gene: TRBD2; abundance: many
CDR3aa: CSARDFLDYGYTF; CDR3nt: TGCAGTGCTAGAGATTTCCTTGACTATGGCTACACCTTC; j_gene: TRBJ1-2; v_gene: TRBV20-1; d_gene: -; abundance: many
CDR3aa: CASSPQGGGNQPQHF; CDR3nt: TGTGCCAGCTCACCACAGGGGGGAGGCAATCAGCCCCAGCATTTT; j_gene: TRBJ1-5; v_gene: TRBV18; d_gene: -; abundance: many
CDR3aa: CASSPGTGHYEQYF; CDR3nt: TGTGCCAGCTCACCAGGGACGGGACACTACGAGCAGTACTTC; j_gene: TRBJ2-7; v_gene: TRBV18; d_gene: -; abundance: many
CDR3aa: CASSSGHRGLREQYF; CDR3nt: TGTGCCAGCAGCTCTGGCCACCGGGGCCTCAGGGAGCAGTACTTC; j_gene: TRBJ2-7; v_gene: TRBV21-1; d_gene: -; abundance: -
CDR3aa: CASSLVVDTGELFF; CDR3nt: TGCGCCAGCAGCTTGGTAGTGGACACCGGGGAGCTGTTTTTT; j_gene: TRBJ2-2; v_gene: TRBV5-1; d_gene: -; abundance: few
CDR3aa: CATSRDQAGGSTDTQYF; CDR3nt: TGTGCCACCAGCAGAGATCAGGCGGGGGGGAGCACAGATACGCAGTATTTT; j_gene: TRBJ2-3; v_gene: TRBV15; d_gene: TRBD2; abundance: few
CDR3aa: CASSLDGLIEQYF; CDR3nt: TGTGCCAGCAGCTTAGATGGGCTGATCGAGCAGTACTTC; j_gene: TRBJ2-7; v_gene: TRBV7-9; d_gene: -; abundance: -
CDR3aa: CASSTNGLATIDTQYF; CDR3nt: TGTGCCAGCAGCACCAACGGACTAGCGACCATAGATACGCAGTATTTT; j_gene: TRBJ2-3; v_gene: TRBV6-2/TRBV6-3; d_gene: TRBD2; abundance: few
CDR3aa: CASSPRQGSPTDTQYF; CDR3nt: TGTGCCAGCAGTCCCAGACAGGGATCCCCCACAGATACGCAGTATTTT; j_gene: TRBJ2-3; v_gene: TRBV6-1; d_gene: TRBD1; abundance: few
CDR3aa: CATSDRDWRVNEQFF; CDR3nt: TGTGCCACCAGTGACCGGGACTGGAGGGTCAATGAGCAGTTCTTC; j_gene: TRBJ2-1; v_gene: TRBV24-1; d_gene: -; abundance: few
CDR3aa: CASSSAGTGLGEQFF; CDR3nt: TGTGCCAGCAGCTCAGCCGGGACAGGATTGGGTGAGCAGTTCTTC; j_gene: TRBJ2-1; v_gene: TRBV11-2; d_gene: TRBD1; abundance: few
CDR3aa: CASSLSRVREQYF; CDR3nt: TGTGCCAGCAGCTTATCCAGGGTCCGCGAGCAGTACTTC; j_gene: TRBJ2-7; v_gene: TRBV11-2; d_gene: -; abundance: few
CDR3aa: CASSLVGTGQSYEQYF; CDR3nt: TGTGCCAGCAGCTTAGTGGGGACAGGGCAATCCTACGAGCAGTACTTC; j_gene: TRBJ2-7; v_gene: TRBV7-2; d_gene: TRBD1; abundance: -
CDR3aa: CASSMGQGLQPQHF; CDR3nt: TGTGCCAGCAGCATGGGACAGGGACTTCAGCCCCAGCATTTT; j_gene: TRBJ1-5; v_gene: TRBV27; d_gene: TRBD1; abundance: few
CDR3aa: CASRADGNYGYTF; CDR3nt: TGTGCCAGCAGAGCGGACGGTAACTATGGCTACACCTTC; j_gene: TRBJ1-2; v_gene: TRBV6-1; d_gene: -; abundance: -
CDR3aa: CSARVGTGGSGGANVLTF; CDR3nt: TGCAGTGCTAGAGTCGGGACAGGGGGGAGCGGTGGGGCCAACGTCCTGACTTTC; j_gene: TRBJ2-6; v_gene: TRBV20-1; d_gene: TRBD1; abundance: few
CDR3aa: CASSQDGTGRYGYTF; CDR3nt: TGTGCCAGCAGCCAAGACGGGACAGGGCGCTATGGCTACACCTTC; j_gene: TRBJ1-2; v_gene: TRBV14; d_gene: TRBD1; abundance: -
CDR3aa: CASSIGDIAKNIQYF; CDR3nt: TGCGCCAGCAGCATAGGTGATATAGCCAAAAACATTCAGTACTTC; j_gene: TRBJ2-4; v_gene: TRBV5-1; d_gene: -; abundance: few
CDR3aa: CASSFKGGLSYEQYF; CDR3nt: TGTGCCAGCAGTTTTAAGGGGGGCCTATCCTACGAGCAGTACTTC; j_gene: TRBJ2-7; v_gene: TRBV27; d_gene: -; abundance: -
CDR3aa: CASSFNPASEQYF; CDR3nt: TGTGCCAGCAGTTTTAACCCAGCAAGCGAGCAGTACTTC; j_gene: TRBJ2-7; v_gene: TRBV27; d_gene: -; abundance: many
CDR3aa: CSASLGQGGETQYF; CDR3nt: TGCAGTGCTAGCCTGGGCCAGGGTGGTGAGACCCAGTACTTC; j_gene: TRBJ2-5; v_gene: TRBV20-1; d_gene: -; abundance: -
CDR3aa: CSASLSSLAKNIQYF; CDR3nt: TGCAGTGCTAGTCTTAGTTCCCTAGCCAAAAACATTCAGTACTTC; j_gene: TRBJ2-4; v_gene: TRBV20-1; d_gene: -; abundance: many
CDR3aa: CASSLGTSGIDGELFF; CDR3nt: TGTGCCAGCAGCTTAGGAACTAGCGGGATCGACGGGGAGCTGTTTTTT; j_gene: TRBJ2-2; v_gene: TRBV7-9; d_gene: TRBD2; abundance: few
CDR3aa: CASSSRPVGAGGDNEQFF; CDR3nt: TGTGCCAGCAGCTCTAGACCCGTCGGAGCGGGAGGGGACAATGAGCAGTTCTTC; j_gene: TRBJ2-1; v_gene: TRBV7-8; d_gene: TRBD2; abundance: few